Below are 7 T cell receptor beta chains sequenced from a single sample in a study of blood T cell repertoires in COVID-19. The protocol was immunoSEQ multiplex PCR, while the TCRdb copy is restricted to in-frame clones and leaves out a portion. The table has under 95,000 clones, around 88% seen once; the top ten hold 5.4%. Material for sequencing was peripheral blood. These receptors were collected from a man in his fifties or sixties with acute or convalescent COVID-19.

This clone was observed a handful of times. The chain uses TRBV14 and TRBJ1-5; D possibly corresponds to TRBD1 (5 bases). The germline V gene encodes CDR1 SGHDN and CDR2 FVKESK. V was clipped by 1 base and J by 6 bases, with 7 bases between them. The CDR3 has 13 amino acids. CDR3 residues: CASSQGGAQPQHF. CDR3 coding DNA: TGTGCCAGCAGCCAAGGTGGGGCTCAGCCCCAGCATTTT.

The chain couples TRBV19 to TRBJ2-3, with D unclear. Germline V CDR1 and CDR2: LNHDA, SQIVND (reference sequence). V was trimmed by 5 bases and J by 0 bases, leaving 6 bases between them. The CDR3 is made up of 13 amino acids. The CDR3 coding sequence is TGTGCCAGTAGTCTCTCTAGCACAGATACGCAGTATTTT. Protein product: CASSLSSTDTQYF.

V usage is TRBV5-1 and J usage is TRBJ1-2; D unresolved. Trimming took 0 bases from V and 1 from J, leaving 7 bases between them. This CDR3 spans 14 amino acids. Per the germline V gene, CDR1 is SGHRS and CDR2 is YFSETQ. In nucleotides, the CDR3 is TGCGCCAGCAGCTTGGACGGACTTAACTATGGCTACACCTTC. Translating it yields CASSLDGLNYGYTF.

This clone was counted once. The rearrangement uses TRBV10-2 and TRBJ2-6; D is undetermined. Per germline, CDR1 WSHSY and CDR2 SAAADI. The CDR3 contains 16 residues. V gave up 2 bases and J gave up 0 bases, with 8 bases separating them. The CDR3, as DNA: TGCGCCAGCAGTGAGACAGCCACCTCTGGGGCCAACGTCCTGACTTTC. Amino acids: CASSETATSGANVLTF.

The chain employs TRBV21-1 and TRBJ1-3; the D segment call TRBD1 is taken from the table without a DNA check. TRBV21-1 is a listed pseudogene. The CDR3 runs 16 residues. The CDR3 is CASSNTVDSSGNTIYF. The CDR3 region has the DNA TGTGCCAGCAGCAATACCGTCGACAGCTCTGGAAACACCATATATTTT.

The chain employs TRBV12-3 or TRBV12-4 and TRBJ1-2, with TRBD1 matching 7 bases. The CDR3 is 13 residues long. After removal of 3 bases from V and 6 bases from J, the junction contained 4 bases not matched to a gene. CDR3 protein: CASSLWQGDGYTF. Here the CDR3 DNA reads TGTGCCAGCAGTTTGTGGCAGGGGGATGGCTACACCTTC.

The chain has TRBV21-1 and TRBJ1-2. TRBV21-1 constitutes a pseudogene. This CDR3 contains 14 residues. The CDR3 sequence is CASSKGARNYGYTF. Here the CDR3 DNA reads TGTGCCAGCAGCAAAGGAGCGAGGAACTATGGCTACACCTTC.